These 24 T cell receptor beta chains were all obtained from the same sample, sequenced in a study of T-cell reconstitution after alpha-beta-depleted transplantation in children. Unique molecular identifiers were used to barcode this TCRbeta library. Via MiXCR, TCRdb re-called the PCR reads, giving one row per CDR3 protein. The repertoire includes about 440,000 distinct CDR3 sequences, around two fifths of them detected once, and around a quarter sits in the top ten. Material: PBMCs, obtained before TCRalphabeta/CD19-depleted stem cell transplant. These receptors were obtained from a girl aged 2-10 years with aplastic anemia, due to receive a stem cell transplant.

V gene TRBV12-3 or TRBV12-4 combines with J gene TRBJ2-1, with 9 bases that match TRBD1. With 7 bases clipped from V and 2 bases from J, the junction kept 9 bases outside the gene matches. This CDR3 spans 16 amino acids. In DNA, the CDR3 is TGTGCCAGCACCTCCCCGGACAGGGGTGCCTACAATGAGCAGTTCTTC. It is translated as CASTSPDRGAYNEQFF.

For this clonotype: A junction end diverges from the germline sequence, so it may reflect a read error. The chain uses TRBV12-3 or TRBV12-4 and TRBJ2-1, with D perhaps matching TRBD2 (6 bases). This CDR3 contains 12 residues. The CDR3 is CASSLYWDSPIF. Written as DNA, the CDR3 is TGTGCCAGCAGTTTATATTGGGACTCCCCGATCTTC.

The chain carries TRBV5-1 and TRBJ2-1; 16 nucleotides agree with TRBD2. V dropped 4 bases and J dropped 2; count of bases not matched to a gene: 9. The CDR3 sequence is 19 residues long. Germline lookup yields CDR1 SGHRS and CDR2 YFSETQ. The CDR3 DNA reads TGCGCCAGCAGCAGGGGACTAGCGGGAGGGCAGTGGGCCTACAATGAGCAGTTCTTC. This encodes CASSRGLAGGQWAYNEQFF.

This clonotype came up a few times. The chain is built from TRBV3-1 and TRBJ1-5; 8 nucleotides agree with TRBD1. Germline CDR1 and CDR2: LGHDT and YNNKEL (reference sequence). CDR3 length: 15 amino acids. Trimming at V came to 1 base and at J to 7 bases, leaving 6 bases not matched to a gene. The CDR3 loop is CASSQGQGARQPQHF. The CDR3 coding sequence is TGTGCCAGCAGCCAAGGGCAGGGGGCACGGCAGCCCCAGCATTTT.

The gene calls are TRBV20-1 and TRBJ2-3; D is uncertain. Trimming removed 3 bases from V and 0 bases from J, with 7 bases in between. This CDR3 region has 13 residues. The germline gives CDR1 DFQATT, CDR2 SNEGSKA (reference sequence). The CDR3 DNA reads as TGCAGTGCTAGGAGATTTAGCACAGATACGCAGTATTTT. Protein sequence: CSARRFSTDTQYF.

This clonotype came up a few times. The chain couples TRBV20-1 to TRBJ2-1, with 12 bases aligning to TRBD2. V was pared by 3 bases and J by 7 bases, with 7 bases of the junction left unmatched. The germline V gene has CDR1 DFQATT and CDR2 SNEGSKA (reference sequence). CDR3 size: 15 residues. The chain's CDR3 is CSARNLAGGFNEQFF. In nucleotides, the CDR3 is TGCAGTGCTAGGAACCTAGCGGGAGGGTTTAATGAGCAGTTCTTC.

This clonotype has just a few counts. V gene TRBV15 combines with J gene TRBJ2-7, with a possible D match to TRBD2 (6 bases). The CDR3 loop spans 14 amino acids. V lost 4 bases and J 6 bases, leaving 16 bases between the germline ends. Germline V lookup: CDR1 LNHNV, CDR2 YYDKDF (reference sequence). The CDR3: CATSTGVAPTEQYF. The CDR3 region has the DNA TGTGCCACCAGCACGGGAGTAGCCCCCACCGAGCAGTACTTC.

The J gene is TRBJ2-5, the V gene TRBV30; no clear D. Germline lookup yields CDR1 GTSNPN and CDR2 SVGIG (reference sequence). The CDR3 totals 14 residues. V lost 0 bases, J lost 2 bases, and 10 bases lay in between. CDR3 bases: TGTGCCTGGAGTGTAATGGCATTACAAGAGACCCAGTACTTC. As protein: CAWSVMALQETQYF.

The DNA of the CDR3 is TGCAGTGCTACGCTAGCGGAGCTAGGTGAGCAGTTCTTC. Translation: CSATLAELGEQFF. This rearrangement joins TRBV20-1 to TRBJ2-1; 7 nucleotides agree with TRBD2. CDR3 length: 13 amino acids. In germline, CDR1 is DFQATT, CDR2 SNEGSKA (reference sequence). Trimming took 4 bases from V and 9 from J; bases not matched to a gene: 9.

The J gene is TRBJ1-5, the V gene TRBV15; D call uncertain. CDR1 and CDR2 (germline): LNHNV, YYDKDF (reference sequence). V was clipped by 1 base and J by 4 bases, with 8 bases between them. The CDR3 extends over 14 amino acids. The CDR3 spells CATSRGTINQPQHF. For the CDR3, the DNA is TGTGCCACCAGCAGAGGGACTATTAATCAGCCCCAGCATTTT.

This clonotype was recorded a few times. This chain connects TRBV20-1 to TRBJ2-7; 9 bases map to TRBD1. The CDR3 totals 14 residues. J lost 6 bases, V lost 4 bases, and 10 bases had no gene match. CDR1 and CDR2 (germline): DFQATT, SNEGSKA (reference sequence). CDR3 bases: TGCAGTGCTATTCCCGGGACAGGGAAATCCGAGCAGTACTTC. Translating it yields CSAIPGTGKSEQYF.

The rearrangement joins TRBV5-1 to TRBJ1-4; unclear D gene. The CDR3 sequence is 15 residues long. Germline CDR1 reads SGHRS; CDR2 reads YFSETQ. V was trimmed by 0 bases and J by 0 bases, leaving 6 bases between them. The CDR3 reads CASSLAIATNEKLFF. CDR3 coding DNA: TGCGCCAGCAGCTTGGCCATCGCAACTAATGAAAAACTGTTTTTT.

This clonotype was detected many times. The chain links TRBV20-1 to TRBJ2-3; TRBD2 aligns across 9 bases. CDR3 length: 14 residues. Germline assignment: CDR1 DFQATT and CDR2 SNEGSKA (reference sequence). Losses at the gene ends were 6 bases for V and 0 bases for J; bases not matched to a gene: 4. The CDR3 region is CSATGTSSTDTQYF. CDR3 in DNA: TGCAGTGCGACCGGGACTAGCAGCACAGATACGCAGTATTTT.

The chain is built from TRBV7-3 and TRBJ2-2; possible D gene TRBD2, 6 bases. CDR1 and CDR2 from the germline V gene are SGHTA and FQGTGA. The ends were cut back, 1 base at V and 7 bases at J, with 7 bases in the middle. The CDR3 is 13 amino acids. The CDR3 sequence: CASSLRLGGELFF. The CDR3 DNA follows: TGTGCCAGCAGCTTAAGACTAGGCGGGGAGCTGTTTTTT.

The V and J genes are TRBV15 and TRBJ1-1; D not certain. V lost 1 base, J lost 8 bases, and 11 bases lay in between. The germline gives CDR1 LNHNV, CDR2 YYDKDF (reference sequence). The CDR3 is 13 residues long. The CDR3 region is CATSRANASEAFF. In DNA, the CDR3 is TGTGCCACCAGCAGAGCTAACGCCAGCGAAGCTTTCTTT. The full variable domain, in which reference TRBV15 and TRBJ1-1 provide the parts outside the CDR3, is DAMVIQNPRYQVTQFGKPVTLSCSQTLNHNVMYWYQQKSSQAPKLLFHYYDKDFNNEADTPDNFQSRRPNTSFCFLDIRSPGLGDTAMYLCATSRANASEAFFGQGTRLTVV.

This clonotype was picked up a small number of times. The V and J genes are TRBV7-2 and TRBJ2-3; 7 bases map to TRBD2. The V gene end was trimmed by 3 bases and the J gene end by 3 bases; junction bases not matched to a gene: 12. Germline lookup yields CDR1 SGHTA and CDR2 FQGNSA. The CDR3 runs to 17 residues. The CDR3 region is CASSFNWERDMTDTQYF. In nucleotides, the CDR3 is TGTGCCAGCAGCTTTAACTGGGAGCGGGATATGACAGATACGCAGTATTTT.

The chain employs TRBV24-1 and TRBJ2-1; 8 nucleotides agree with TRBD2. Germline CDR1 KGHDR, CDR2 SFDVKD. This CDR3 has 15 residues. After removal of 4 bases from V and 4 bases from J, the junction contained 5 bases not matched to a gene. This chain's CDR3 is CATSDPSGLYNEQFF. In nucleotides, the CDR3 is TGTGCCACCAGTGACCCTAGCGGGCTGTACAATGAGCAGTTCTTC.

In its sample, this clonotype was seen a few times. The chain is built from TRBV4-1 and TRBJ2-5, with D possibly being TRBD2 (6 bases). Per germline, CDR1 MGHRA and CDR2 YSYEKL. V was clipped by 6 bases and J by 2 bases, with 10 bases between them. The CDR3 spans 13 residues. CDR3 coding DNA: TGCGCCAGCAGGGAGGGACCACAAGAGACCCAGTACTTC. It yields the protein CASREGPQETQYF.

This chain joins TRBV7-9 and TRBJ2-1, with 8 bases matching TRBD1. The germline CDR1 and CDR2 sequences are SEHNR and FQNEAQ (reference sequence). The CDR3 is made up of 15 amino acids. Trimming cost V 4 bases and J 9 bases; bases outside gene matches: 11. In DNA form, the CDR3 reads TGTGCCAGCAGCTGGCGGACAGGGAATTGGAGTGAGCAGTTCTTC. Residues: CASSWRTGNWSEQFF.

V and J are TRBV3-1 and TRBJ2-7; D uncertain. This CDR3 has 13 amino acids. Germline CDR1 reads LGHDT; CDR2 reads YNNKEL (reference sequence). The ends were cut back, 4 bases at V and 3 bases at J, with 10 bases in the middle. In DNA form, the CDR3 reads TGTGCCAGCAGCCCGAGGTCCTTCTACGAGCAGTACTTC. Its translation: CASSPRSFYEQYF.

CDR3 region: CASSHSSGGEHLNTEAFF. DNA for the CDR3: TGCGCCAGCAGCCATTCCTCAGGAGGCGAACATTTGAACACTGAAGCTTTCTTT. The rearrangement joins TRBV5-1 to TRBJ1-1; D not certain. V lost 4 bases to trimming and J lost 0 bases, with 22 bases between them. This CDR3 contains 18 residues. The germline V gene encodes CDR1 SGHRS and CDR2 YFSETQ.

DNA for the CDR3: TGTGCCAGCAGTTACTCAGACAGCCAGCCCCAGCATTTT. This sequence encodes CASSYSDSQPQHF. This rearrangement joins TRBV6-2 or TRBV6-3 to TRBJ1-5, with a tentative D call TRBD1 (5 bases). V gave up 0 bases and J gave up 7 bases, with 7 bases separating them. Germline CDR1 reads MNHEY; CDR2 reads SVGEGT. CDR3 length equals 13 residues.

V usage is TRBV29-1 and J usage is TRBJ1-2, with TRBD1 matching 8 bases. The trim removed 4 bases at V and 1 base at J, leaving 8 bases unmatched. CDR3 length equals 15 residues. CDR1 and CDR2 from the germline V gene are SQVTM and ANQGSEA. CDR3 region: CSVGPQGALNYGYTF. Here the CDR3 DNA reads TGCAGCGTTGGTCCCCAGGGGGCGCTTAACTATGGCTACACCTTC. Full variable domain (missing parts from reference TRBV29-1 and TRBJ1-2): SAVISQKPSRDICQRGTSLTIQCQVDSQVTMMFWYRQQPGQSLTLIATANQGSEATYESGFVIDKFPISRPNLTFSTLTVSNMSPEDSSIYLCSVGPQGALNYGYTFGSGTRLTVV.

The chain employs TRBV7-9 and TRBJ2-1; TRBD2 matches at 14 bases. The V gene end was trimmed by 6 bases and the J gene end by 9 bases; junction bases not matched to a gene: 10. From germline, CDR1 is SEHNR and CDR2 FQNEAQ (reference sequence). This CDR3 region has 16 residues. The CDR3 region has the DNA TGTGCCAGCAGTTCCAGACTAGCGGGAGGGTTTGGTGAGCAGTTCTTC. This sequence encodes CASSSRLAGGFGEQFF.